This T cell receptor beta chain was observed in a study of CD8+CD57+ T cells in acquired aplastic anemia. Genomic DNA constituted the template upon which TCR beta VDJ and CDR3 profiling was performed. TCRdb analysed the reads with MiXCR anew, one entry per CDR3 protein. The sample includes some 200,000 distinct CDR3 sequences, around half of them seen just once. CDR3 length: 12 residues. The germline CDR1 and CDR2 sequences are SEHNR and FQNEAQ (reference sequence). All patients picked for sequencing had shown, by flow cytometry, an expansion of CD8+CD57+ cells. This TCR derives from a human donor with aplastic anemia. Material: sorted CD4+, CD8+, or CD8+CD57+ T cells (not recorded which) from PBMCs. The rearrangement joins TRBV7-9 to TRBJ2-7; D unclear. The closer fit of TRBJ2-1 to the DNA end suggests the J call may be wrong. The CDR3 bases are TGTGCCAGCAGCGCCCTCTTGGGCGAGCAGTTCTTC. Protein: CASSALLGEQFF.